This T cell receptor beta chain is drawn from a study of siplizumab effects on memory and regulatory T cells. Every sample had some 100,000 of its TCR templates assayed. Measured with immunoSEQ multiplex PCR; TCRdb has only the in-frame clones, and not every one. The table lists around 97,000 clones, roughly 94% of them singletons, with 1.3% in the top ten. The sequence was obtained from a human donor in good health. The sequenced sample was non-Treg CD4+ T cells sorted from blood.

CDR3 protein: CASSSRREGTYNEQFF. The CDR3 DNA sequence: TGTGCCAGCAGTTCCCGGCGGGAGGGAACCTACAATGAGCAGTTCTTC. V is TRBV27 and J is TRBJ2-1; 9 nucleotides agree with TRBD2. Germline CDR1 is MNHEY and CDR2 is SMNVEV (reference sequence). The CDR3 runs 16 residues. After removal of 4 bases from V and 2 bases from J, the junction contained 6 bases not matched to a gene.